Here is one TCR beta chain with its context. These data belong to a study of blood T cell repertoires in COVID-19. Whole-study context: COVID-19 samples collected from the United States, Italy and Spain covered acute and convalescent phases. PBMCs, B-cell-depleted T cells, or T cells were the source of the cDNA or gDNA that made up the material.

In the authors' workflow: Researchers report that nucleated cell counts were estimated from reference gene primer amplification. Here immunoSEQ multiplex PCR was the method, and the copy in TCRdb shows in-frame clones only, minus some. The V and J calls and the clone size are those of that table, but D and trimming were determined from the DNA. In the table there are tens of thousands of clones, roughly 90% of which are singletons. V shed 6 bases, J shed 6 bases, and the junction held 12 bases outside the gene matches. The CDR3 covers 15 residues. CDR1 and CDR2 (germline): LGHDT, YNNKEL (reference sequence).

The sample taken for sequencing was peripheral blood. The chain carries TRBV3-1 (or the pseudogene TRBV3-2) and TRBJ1-1, with 8 bases identical to TRBD1. This receptor was obtained from a human donor in a cohort sampled during active COVID-19. CDR3 protein: CASRNRDRRSAEAFF. DNA for the CDR3: TGTGCCAGCAGGAATCGGGACAGGAGGTCTGCTGAAGCTTTCTTT.